The 29 T cell receptor beta chains below come from one sample, sequenced in a study of CD8 T cells in Susac syndrome. RNA in amounts of roughly 0.5 to 1 ug was reverse transcribed with random hexamers. TCRdb reprocessed the immunoSEQ multiplex PCR reads via MiXCR and lists one record per CDR3 protein. The profile covers 300,000 or so distinct CDR3 sequences, with roughly nine tenths appearing a single time and 0.065% taken by the ten largest. Source material: CD4+ T cells from PBMCs. The source of these receptors is a human donor with multiple sclerosis.

This chain connects TRBV30 to TRBJ2-5; unclear D gene. CDR1 GTSNPN and CDR2 SVGIG come from the germline V gene (reference sequence). The ends were cut back, 3 bases at V and 5 bases at J, with 10 bases in the middle. This CDR3 spans 12 amino acids. This CDR3 is CAWRAFGETQYF. CDR3 sequence (DNA): TGTGCCTGGAGAGCCTTCGGCGAGACCCAGTACTTC.

V gene TRBV4-2 combines with J gene TRBJ2-5; D is perhaps TRBD1 (5 bases). Trimming shortened V by 0 bases and J by 1 base, and 18 bases separated the two germline ends. This CDR3 contains 18 residues. CDR1 and CDR2 (germline): LGHNA, YNFKEQ. CDR3 residues: CASSQDQPTWGVQETQYF. The CDR3 nucleotides are TGTGCCAGCAGCCAAGATCAACCCACTTGGGGCGTCCAAGAGACCCAGTACTTC.

This chain links TRBV6-6 with TRBJ1-2; no reliable D call. The CDR3 contains 15 residues. CDR1 and CDR2 (germline): MNHNY, SVGAGI (reference sequence). V was cut by 4 bases and J by 0 bases, with 12 bases left in between. The CDR3 loop is CASSLGRKPNYGYTF. The DNA for the CDR3 is TGTGCCAGCAGTTTGGGCAGAAAACCTAACTATGGCTACACCTTC.

This chain joins TRBV19 and TRBJ2-7; no definite D call. CDR3 length equals 14 residues. Germline CDR1 is LNHDA and CDR2 is SQIVND (reference sequence). Trimming removed 3 bases from V and 2 bases from J, with 11 bases in between. CDR3 loop: CASSIRTETYEQYF. In nucleotides, the CDR3 is TGTGCCAGTAGTATCCGTACAGAGACCTACGAGCAGTACTTC.

This sequence joins TRBV7-2 and TRBJ2-2; 8 positions match TRBD1. Germline-derived CDR1 and CDR2 are SGHTA and FQGNSA. The CDR3 has 15 residues. After removal of 7 bases from V and 9 bases from J, the junction contained 13 bases not matched to a gene. Here the CDR3 DNA reads TGTGCCAGCACCACCTACCCACCAGGGGGCCGGGAGCTGTTTTTT. Translated, it gives CASTTYPPGGRELFF.

The genes are TRBV7-8 and TRBJ2-3, with 7 bases that match TRBD2. The CDR3 sequence is 17 residues long. The V segment lost 3 bases and the J segment 6 bases; nucleotides outside the gene matches: 15. The V gene's germline CDR1 is SGHVS and CDR2 FQNEAQ. This CDR3 is CASSFVGLSSFGDTQYF. In DNA form, the CDR3 reads TGTGCCAGCAGCTTCGTGGGACTATCAAGTTTTGGGGATACGCAGTATTTT.

The chain is built from TRBV11-2 and TRBJ2-1; D not resolved. Looked up from germline, CDR1 is SGHAT and CDR2 is FQNNGV. The CDR3 has 15 amino acids. Trimming removed 5 bases from V and 3 bases from J, with 14 bases in between. CDR3 coding DNA: TGTGCCAGCAGCCCCCCTTCGTGGTACTACAATGAGCAGTTCTTC. Protein sequence: CASSPPSWYYNEQFF. Variable domain in full (rest from reference TRBV11-2 and TRBJ2-1): EAGVAQSPRYKIIEKRQSVAFWCNPISGHATLYWYQQILGQGPKLLIQFQNNGVVDDSQLPKDRFSAERLKGVDSTLKIQPAKLEDSAVYLCASSPPSWYYNEQFFGPGTRLTVL.

The CDR3 region is CASSVGYRTNTEAFF. The CDR3 DNA sequence: TGTGCCAGCAGCGTAGGCTACAGGACGAACACTGAAGCTTTCTTT. The chain employs TRBV9 and TRBJ1-1; D is perhaps TRBD1 (5 bases). Germline CDR1 reads SGDLS; CDR2 reads YYNGEE. Between the trimmed V and J ends, which lost 0 bases and 1 base, there was a span of 10 bases. The CDR3 covers 15 residues.

The table lists this clonotype with a count of one. This chain joins TRBV5-6 and TRBJ1-2; D is ambiguous. V dropped 7 bases and J dropped 5 bases, with 9 bases sitting between them. Germline V gives CDR1 SGHDT, CDR2 YYEEEE. This CDR3 is 11 amino acids long. CDR3 protein: CASRRGYGYTF. The CDR3 bases are TGTGCCAGCCGCCGCGGTTATGGCTACACCTTC. Complete variable domain (other parts from reference TRBV5-6 and TRBJ1-2): DAGVTQSPTHLIKTRGQQVTLRCSPKSGHDTVSWYQQALGQGPQFIFQYYEEEERQRGNFPDRFSGHQFPNYSSELNVNALLLGDSALYLCASRRGYGYTFGSGTRLTVV.

The rearrangement joins TRBV5-1 to TRBJ2-7; D ambiguous. Germline V gene sequence: CDR1 SGHRS, CDR2 YFSETQ. The germline V and J ends were trimmed by 3 bases and 7 bases, with 11 bases remaining between them. This CDR3 comprises 12 residues. CDR3 in DNA: TGCGCCAGCAGCTGGGTAATAGGGGAGCAGTACTTC. Amino acid sequence: CASSWVIGEQYF.

This chain links TRBV7-9 with TRBJ2-7, with D uncertain. The CDR3 totals 16 residues. Germline V gives CDR1 SEHNR, CDR2 FQNEAQ (reference sequence). V lost 5 bases and J 0 bases, leaving 17 bases between the germline ends. The CDR3 region has the DNA TGTGCCAGCAGCCACCTAGGCCCTAGGAGCTCCTACGAGCAGTACTTC. Protein product: CASSHLGPRSSYEQYF.

The chain has TRBV5-4 and TRBJ2-1, with D perhaps being TRBD1 or TRBD2 (6 bases each). This CDR3 has 18 residues. Trimming left V 3 bases short and J 1 base short, with 20 bases between. The germline V gene has CDR1 SGHNT and CDR2 YYREEE (reference sequence). The CDR3 loop is CASSSGGGGPSSYNEQFF. CDR3 bases: TGTGCCAGCAGCTCCGGTGGAGGGGGACCCTCGTCCTACAATGAGCAGTTCTTC.

This clonotype was picked up one time. This chain connects TRBV7-9 to TRBJ1-2; possible D gene TRBD1, 5 bases. The CDR3 has 15 residues. Germline-derived CDR1 and CDR2 are SEHNR and FQNEAQ (reference sequence). V lost 1 base, J lost 2 bases, and 11 bases lay in between. The CDR3 region is CASSLESGRNYGYTF. CDR3 sequence (DNA): TGTGCCAGCAGCTTAGAATCGGGACGGAACTATGGCTACACCTTC.

This chain joins TRBV30 and TRBJ1-1, with 7 bases that match TRBD1. V was pared by 1 base and J by 4 bases, with 6 bases of the junction left unmatched. Germline-derived CDR1 and CDR2 are GTSNPN and SVGIG (reference sequence). This CDR3 region has 14 residues. Here the CDR3 DNA reads TGTGCCTGGAGTGAAAACAGGGGATCCACTGAAGCTTTCTTT. It translates to CAWSENRGSTEAFF.

J is TRBJ1-2 and V is TRBV5-1; TRBD1 matches 7 bases. The V gene end was trimmed by 4 bases and the J gene end by 2 bases; junction bases not matched to a gene: 8. CDR3 length equals 15 residues. The germline gives CDR1 SGHRS, CDR2 YFSETQ. The chain's CDR3 is CASSATTGNNYGYTF. DNA of the CDR3: TGCGCCAGCAGCGCCACGACAGGGAACAACTATGGCTACACCTTC.

The chain links TRBV3-1 to TRBJ2-3, with D unclear. V dropped 1 base and J dropped 4 bases, with 6 bases sitting between them. CDR3 length: 13 residues. Germline loops: CDR1 LGHDT, CDR2 YNNKEL (reference sequence). The CDR3 coding sequence is TGTGCCAGCAGCCAAGTCCGCGCAGATACGCAGTATTTT. It is translated as CASSQVRADTQYF.

CDR3: CASSLALGRAGGYTF. CDR3 sequence (DNA): TGCGCCAGCAGCTTGGCGCTGGGGAGAGCGGGGGGCTACACCTTC. The V and J genes are TRBV5-1 and TRBJ1-2; D gene unclear. The CDR3 totals 15 residues. Per the germline V gene, CDR1 is SGHRS and CDR2 is YFSETQ. V lost 0 bases to trimming and J lost 8 bases, with 17 bases between them.

The rearrangement joins TRBV7-9 to TRBJ1-1, with D perhaps matching TRBD1 (6 bases). Germline V lookup: CDR1 SEHNR, CDR2 FQNEAQ (reference sequence). Trimming stripped 5 bases from V and 0 bases from J, with 19 bases between. The CDR3 length is 17 residues. The CDR3 DNA reads TGTGCCAGCAGCCCTAGATTGATCCGGGACATGAACACTGAAGCTTTCTTT. This codes for CASSPRLIRDMNTEAFF.

The genes are TRBV11-1 and TRBJ1-3, with TRBD1 as a possible D gene (6 bases). The CDR3 extends over 14 amino acids. Germline V CDR1 and CDR2: SGHAT, FQDESV (reference sequence). Trimming removed 5 bases from V and 4 bases from J, with 12 bases in between. The CDR3 reads CASSPRDNGNTIYF. CDR3 DNA sequence: TGTGCCAGCAGCCCTCGGGACAACGGAAACACCATATATTTT.

This clonotype was seen a handful of times. The rearrangement joins TRBV7-9 to TRBJ1-4; 7 bases agree with TRBD1. CDR1 is SEHNR and CDR2 is FQNEAQ in the germline V gene (reference sequence). The CDR3 consists of 14 residues. The V and J ends lost 7 bases and 5 bases, in that order; junction bases with no gene match: 7. CDR3 protein: CASNKGQPNEKLFF. CDR3 sequence (DNA): TGTGCCAGCAACAAGGGACAGCCAAATGAAAAACTGTTTTTT.

The genes are TRBV5-1 and TRBJ1-1; no firm D call. Trimming pared 0 bases from V and 1 base from J, leaving 7 bases between. CDR3 length: 14 amino acids. Germline V gene lookup returns CDR1 SGHRS and CDR2 YFSETQ. CDR3 DNA: TGCGCCAGCAGCTTGGCCGCCACGAACACTGAAGCTTTCTTT. Its translation is CASSLAATNTEAFF.

CDR3 amino acids: CASSPEPQRGANEQFF. For the CDR3, the DNA is TGCGCCAGCAGCCCGGAACCTCAGCGGGGAGCCAATGAGCAGTTCTTC. V is TRBV5-1 and J is TRBJ2-1; 7 bases map to TRBD2. CDR1 SGHRS and CDR2 YFSETQ come from the germline V gene. This CDR3 is 16 amino acids long. The J segment lost 6 bases and the V segment lost 4 bases, leaving 13 bases of the junction unmatched.

There are a few counts of this clonotype. The chain couples TRBV25-1 to TRBJ1-5, with D uncertain. Germline V gene lookup returns CDR1 MGHDK and CDR2 SYGVNS. The CDR3 is made up of 17 amino acids. The V gene lost 7 bases and the J gene lost 3 bases, with 22 bases spanning the gap. DNA of the CDR3: TGTGCCAGCATAAGCCCCCCGACTCTCCCGACCAATCAGCCCCAGCATTTT. Its translation: CASISPPTLPTNQPQHF.

This chain joins TRBV3-1 and TRBJ1-4; possible D gene TRBD1, 5 bases. The V and J ends lost 1 base and 7 bases respectively, with 7 bases between them. CDR1 is LGHDT and CDR2 is YNNKEL in the germline V gene (reference sequence). The CDR3 is 13 residues long. The CDR3: CASSQGGTEKLFF. The CDR3 coding sequence is TGTGCCAGCAGCCAAGGTGGGACTGAAAAACTGTTTTTT.

The chain carries TRBV18 and TRBJ1-1; D is undetermined. Germline V CDR1 and CDR2: KGHSH, LQKENI. This CDR3 is built from 14 residues. The V end was cut by 2 bases, the J end by 1 base, with 8 bases between. The CDR3 reads CASSPNGQNTEAFF. The CDR3 DNA reads as TGTGCCAGCTCACCAAACGGGCAGAACACTGAAGCTTTCTTT. The variable domain in full, completed from reference TRBV18 and TRBJ1-1, reads NAGVMQNPRHLVRRRGQEARLRCSPMKGHSHVYWYRQLPEEGLKFMVYLQKENIIDESGMPKERFSAEFPKEGPSILRIQQVVRGDSAAYFCASSPNGQNTEAFFGQGTRLTVV.

The V call is TRBV20-1, the J call TRBJ1-5, with 7 nucleotides matching TRBD1. The trim removed 6 bases at V and 5 bases at J, leaving 4 bases unmatched. This CDR3 is built from 12 residues. Germline CDR1 is DFQATT and CDR2 is SNEGSKA (reference sequence). The CDR3 is CSAGTEDQPQHF. The CDR3 DNA sequence: TGCAGTGCCGGGACAGAAGATCAGCCCCAGCATTTT.

CDR3 sequence: CASSHRVVSNTEAFF. CDR3 coding DNA: TGCGCCAGCAGTCATCGCGTGGTGTCCAACACTGAAGCTTTCTTT. The genes are TRBV23-1 and TRBJ1-1; D gene unclear. TRBV23-1 is given ORF status, its function remaining uncertain. The CDR3 sequence is 15 residues long. The germline V and J ends were trimmed by 3 bases and 2 bases, with 13 bases remaining between them.

The V call is TRBV29-1, the J call TRBJ1-3; 8 bases line up with TRBD1. CDR3 length: 14 residues. V lost 6 bases, J lost 0 bases, and 4 bases stayed unmatched. Per the germline V gene, CDR1 is SQVTM and CDR2 is ANQGSEA. CDR3 protein: CSVRTGPSGNTIYF. The CDR3 coding sequence is TGCAGCGTCCGGACAGGGCCCTCTGGAAACACCATATATTTT.

This clonotype was recorded a few times. The chain uses TRBV7-2 and TRBJ2-3; 10 nucleotides match TRBD2. The V gene's germline CDR1 is SGHTA and CDR2 FQGNSA. V lost 5 bases, J lost 4 bases, and 3 bases stayed unmatched. The length of the CDR3 is 14 residues. This CDR3 is CASSPGLAADTQYF. The CDR3 DNA reads TGTGCCAGCAGCCCAGGACTAGCGGCAGATACGCAGTATTTT. Complete variable domain (other parts from reference TRBV7-2 and TRBJ2-3): GAGVSQSPSNKVTEKGKDVELRCDPISGHTALYWYRQSLGQGLEFLIYFQGNSAPDKSGLPSDRFSAERTGGSVSTLTIQRTQQEDSAVYLCASSPGLAADTQYFGPGTRLTVL.